Sequencing of this T cell receptor (beta chain) was carried out in a study of blood T cell repertoires in COVID-19. For the study at large: The study drew acute and convalescent COVID-19 samples from the United States, Italy and Spain. PBMCs, B-cell-depleted T cells, or T cells provided the cDNA or gDNA that made up the material.

The trim removed 4 bases at V and 3 bases at J, leaving 11 bases unmatched. This CDR3 is 18 amino acids long. The germline V gene encodes CDR1 SGHRS and CDR2 YFSETQ. In the original analysis: Scientists estimated how many nucleated cells there were by amplifying reference gene primers. Libraries were prepared by immunoSEQ multiplex PCR; TCRdb keeps only in-frame clonotypes and omits some of them. The V and J calls and the clone size are those of that table, but D and trimming were determined from the DNA. The sample shows 200,000 to 250,000 clones, roughly 84% of them seen only once. The chain couples TRBV5-1 to TRBJ2-6; TRBD1 matches at 9 bases. The sequenced sample was peripheral blood. This sequence originates from a woman aged 55 to 70 who had recovered from COVID-19. The CDR3 is CASSLRPGTGFGANVLTF. The CDR3 nucleotides are TGCGCCAGCAGCCTACGTCCCGGGACAGGGTTTGGGGCCAACGTCCTGACTTTC. The complete variable domain, with remaining parts taken from reference TRBV5-1 and TRBJ2-6, reads KAGVTQTPRYLIKTRGQQVTLSCSPISGHRSVSWYQQTPGQGLQFLFEYFSETQRNKGNFPGRFSGRQFSNSRSEMNVSTLELGDSALYLCASSLRPGTGFGANVLTFGAGSRLTVL.